This TCR beta chain was sequenced during a study of blood T cell repertoires in COVID-19. Study details: Collection of acute and convalescent COVID-19 samples took place in the United States, Italy and Spain.

Individuals drawn from around 25 US areas were roughly 18 to 100 years old. This CDR3 region has 15 residues. V lost 4 bases and J lost 3, with 16 bases in between. Germline CDR1 reads SNHLY; CDR2 reads FYNNEI. Per the study methods: Nucleated cell counts were estimated from reference gene primer amplification. Data came from immunoSEQ multiplex PCR; TCRdb stores just in-frame clones and leaves some out. V and J calls and clone size are as listed in that table; D and trimming were resolved from the DNA. Of about half a million clones in the sample, 70% to 90% were seen once. This chain connects TRBV2 to TRBJ2-7, with TRBD1 as a possible D gene (5 bases). This TCR came from a woman aged 55-75 years who had recovered from COVID-19. Specimen: PBMCs or T cells enriched from blood (not recorded which). DNA of the CDR3: TGTGCCAGCAGTGCCCAGGGTACTCCGCTCTACGAGCAGTACGTC. This codes for CASSAQGTPLYEQYV.